These 23 T cell receptor beta chains share one sample of origin, sequenced in a study of cytomegalovirus exposure and HLA in healthy donors. PCR involved 60 Vbeta and 13 Jbeta primers. TCRdb keeps only in-frame clones here, not all; method: immunoSEQ multiplex PCR. Counted here are 90,000 to 120,000 clones, over 9.5% occurring once; the ten biggest clones make up under 6.5%. Sequencing was carried out using PBMCs. These TCRs come from a middle-aged man in good health and CMV-seropositive.

The chain recombines TRBV4-1 with TRBJ2-2; perhaps TRBD2 as D (5 bases). The germline V and J ends were trimmed by 2 bases and 4 bases, with 17 bases remaining between them. Germline CDR1 and CDR2: MGHRA and YSYEKL. This CDR3 has 17 residues. For the CDR3, the DNA is TGCGCCAGCAGCCAATTAACGACTAAGGAGCGCACCGGGGAGCTGTTTTTT. Translating it yields CASSQLTTKERTGELFF.

Concerning this clone: The sample holds other DNA sequences that translate to the same CDR3. CDR3 sequence: CASSSYGTGADNQPQHF. In DNA, the CDR3 is TGTGCCAGCAGCTCCTACGGGACAGGCGCCGACAATCAGCCCCAGCATTTT. This rearrangement joins TRBV7-8 to TRBJ1-5, with 8 positions matching TRBD1. The CDR3 contains 17 residues. Unmatched junction bases numbered 11, after V lost 4 bases and J lost 3 bases. Germline V CDR1 and CDR2: SGHVS, FQNEAQ.

V is TRBV5-1 and J is TRBJ2-7; no clear D gene. Trimming pared 0 bases from V and 1 base from J, leaving 11 bases between. CDR3 length: 15 residues. From germline, CDR1 is SGHRS and CDR2 YFSETQ. The CDR3 here is CASSLGALGSYEQYF. CDR3 bases: TGCGCCAGCAGCTTGGGAGCTCTCGGGTCCTACGAGCAGTACTTC.

About this clone: One end of the junction fails to match germline, which may point to a read error. This sample also contains other DNA sequences that code for the same CDR3. The gene calls are TRBV5-1 and TRBJ1-5; tentatively, D is TRBD1 (5 bases). CDR1 and CDR2 (germline): SGHRS, YFSETQ. The CDR3 consists of 15 residues. CDR3 in amino acids: CASSALGHSNQPQHF. The CDR3 bases are TGTGCCAGCAGCGCATTGGGGCATAGCAATCAGCCCCAGCATTTT.

V gene TRBV27 combines with J gene TRBJ2-1; the match to TRBD2 covers 7 bases. CDR1 and CDR2 (germline): MNHEY, SMNVEV (reference sequence). The CDR3 covers 14 residues. V shed 7 bases and J 3 bases; nucleotides not matched to a gene: 6. CDR3 DNA sequence: TGTGCCAGCATCCCGGCTAGCGGCTACAATGAGCAGTTCTTC. It specifies CASIPASGYNEQFF.

The chain uses TRBV7-8 and TRBJ2-1, with TRBD1 matching 12 bases. Trimming cost V 0 bases and J 7 bases; bases outside gene matches: 4. Germline V gene lookup returns CDR1 SGHVS and CDR2 FQNEAQ. The CDR3 has 16 residues. DNA for the CDR3: TGTGCCAGCAGCTTAGCGGGACAGGGGGCACAGAATGAGCAGTTCTTC. It encodes CASSLAGQGAQNEQFF.

This clone was counted a few times. The chain is built from TRBV5-1 and TRBJ2-1; the match to TRBD2 covers 7 bases. Germline V gene sequence: CDR1 SGHRS, CDR2 YFSETQ. This CDR3 comprises 15 residues. The V gene end was trimmed by 2 bases and the J gene end by 7 bases; junction bases not matched to a gene: 9. The CDR3 reads CASSFRTSSRNEQFF. In nucleotides, the CDR3 is TGCGCCAGCAGCTTTAGGACTAGTTCTCGAAATGAGCAGTTCTTC.

The chain couples TRBV10-3 to TRBJ1-1, with a weak D call TRBD1 (6 bases). V lost 7 bases and J 1 base, leaving 13 bases between the germline ends. CDR3 length: 14 amino acids. CDR1 ENHRY and CDR2 SYGVKD come from the germline V gene. The CDR3 region is CAITVGGRNTEAFF. The CDR3 bases are TGTGCCATCACGGTAGGGGGTCGGAACACTGAAGCTTTCTTT.

This clone was picked up a small number of times. This sequence joins TRBV10-3 and TRBJ1-5; D is unclear. The germline CDR1 and CDR2 sequences are ENHRY and SYGVKD. The CDR3 covers 14 residues. V was clipped by 8 bases and J by 0 bases, with 11 bases between them. CDR3 protein: CAIGQSPSNQPQHF. The CDR3 nucleotides read TGTGCCATCGGGCAGTCTCCTAGCAATCAGCCCCAGCATTTT.

The chain combines TRBV4-2 with TRBJ1-2; TRBD1 might be the D (5 bases). CDR1 and CDR2 (germline): LGHNA, YNFKEQ. The CDR3 extends over 15 amino acids. V was trimmed by 1 base and J by 3 bases, leaving 12 bases between them. CDR3 DNA sequence: TGTGCCAGCAGCCAAGCAGGGCTCAACTACTATGGCTACACCTTC. Its protein is CASSQAGLNYYGYTF.

V and J are TRBV6-5 and TRBJ2-7; 7 nucleotides match TRBD2. J gave up 2 bases and V 2 bases, and 9 bases lay outside the gene matches. CDR3 length: 16 amino acids. Germline values: CDR1 MNHEY, CDR2 SVGAGI. The CDR3 DNA reads as TGTGCCAGCAGTTACGGGAGCGGGACCGGCCCCTACGAGCAGTACTTC. It is translated as CASSYGSGTGPYEQYF.

This clone has a handful of counts. The chain links TRBV4-1 to TRBJ2-7; TRBD2 matches at 14 bases. This CDR3 has 18 amino acids. V gave up 2 bases and J gave up 3 bases; unmatched junction bases: 9. Germline CDR1 and CDR2: MGHRA and YSYEKL. The CDR3 DNA reads as TGCGCCAGCAGCCAATCCCCGGGACTAGCGGGAGATTACTACGAGCAGTACTTC. Encoded protein: CASSQSPGLAGDYYEQYF.

This clone was counted only a few times. V is TRBV11-1 and J is TRBJ2-7, with D possibly TRBD1 on 5 matching bases. The CDR3 is 12 residues long. Trimming cost V 5 bases and J 4 bases, with 9 bases left between them. Germline CDR1 SGHAT, CDR2 FQDESV (reference sequence). The CDR3: CASSRQPYEQYF. In DNA form, the CDR3 reads TGTGCCAGCAGCAGACAGCCTTACGAGCAGTACTTC.

There are a few counts of this clone. The chain links TRBV11-3 to TRBJ2-4; TRBD1 aligns across 7 bases. Trimming removed 5 bases from V and 8 bases from J; junction bases left unmatched: 9. CDR3 length: 14 amino acids. The V gene's germline CDR1 is SGHNT and CDR2 YENEEA. CDR3 in DNA: TGTGCCAGCAGCCCCCTCGGGCAGGGGGACATTCAGTACTTC. Encoded protein: CASSPLGQGDIQYF.

This clone has just a few counts. The genes are TRBV4-3 and TRBJ1-1; no firm D call. V was pared by 0 bases and J by 3 bases, with 8 bases between. The germline V gene encodes CDR1 LGHNA and CDR2 YSLEER. The length of the CDR3 is 14 residues. The CDR3 spells CASSQDYEDTEAFF. CDR3 DNA sequence: TGCGCCAGCAGCCAAGACTACGAGGACACTGAAGCTTTCTTT.

The chain has TRBV10-3 and TRBJ1-5; D might be TRBD1 (6 bases). V lost 3 bases and J 4 bases, leaving 16 bases between the germline ends. Germline V lookup: CDR1 ENHRY, CDR2 SYGVKD. This CDR3 comprises 16 residues. The CDR3 spells CAISDRWLTGNQPQHF. CDR3 in DNA: TGTGCCATCAGTGATAGATGGCTCACAGGGAATCAGCCCCAGCATTTT.

This clone was detected only a few times. The chain is built from TRBV12-5 and TRBJ2-7; D is possibly TRBD1 (5 bases). V lost 0 bases, J lost 0 bases, and 21 bases lay in between. Germline V gene lookup returns CDR1 LGHNT and CDR2 FRNRAP. The CDR3 consists of 19 residues. CDR3 nucleotide sequence: TGTGCTAGTGGTTTGGTACTGGGGCCGCCCAGTGCCAACTCCTACGAGCAGTACTTC. Translation gives CASGLVLGPPSANSYEQYF.

This clone was seen a handful of times. The chain recombines TRBV19 with TRBJ1-1; D may be TRBD1 (5 bases). Germline CDR1 LNHDA, CDR2 SQIVND (reference sequence). V was cut by 8 bases and J by 3 bases, with 13 bases left in between. The CDR3 has 13 residues. The CDR3 sequence is CASRGGEDTEAFF. CDR3 sequence (DNA): TGTGCCAGTCGCGGGGGGGAGGACACTGAAGCTTTCTTT.

The table lists this clone with a few counts. V gene TRBV11-2 combines with J gene TRBJ2-1, with 12 bases matching TRBD2. Germline V lookup: CDR1 SGHAT, CDR2 FQNNGV. Trimming at V came to 5 bases and at J to 2 bases, leaving 1 base not matched to a gene. The length of the CDR3 is 15 residues. In nucleotides, the CDR3 is TGTGCCAGCAGCCTAGCGGGAGGGCCCTACAATGAGCAGTTCTTC. This encodes CASSLAGGPYNEQFF. Full variable domain (remainder filled in from reference TRBV11-2 and TRBJ2-1): EAGVAQSPRYKIIEKRQSVAFWCNPISGHATLYWYQQILGQGPKLLIQFQNNGVVDDSQLPKDRFSAERLKGVDSTLKIQPAKLEDSAVYLCASSLAGGPYNEQFFGPGTRLTVL.

The chain uses TRBV7-9 and TRBJ1-2; maybe TRBD1 (5 bases). V lost 5 bases and J 5 bases, leaving 15 bases between the germline ends. The germline V gene has CDR1 SEHNR and CDR2 FQNEAQ (reference sequence). This CDR3 is 14 amino acids long. CDR3: CASSMTGGEYGYTF. The CDR3 coding sequence is TGTGCCAGCAGCATGACGGGGGGGGAGTATGGCTACACCTTC.

This clone was found a few times. The rearrangement links TRBV5-4 to TRBJ2-2; D call uncertain. The CDR3 covers 13 residues. The V gene's germline CDR1 is SGHNT and CDR2 YYREEE (reference sequence). The V end was cut by 2 bases, the J end by 4 bases, with 6 bases between. For the CDR3, the DNA is TGTGCCAGCAGCTTCCCCTCCACCGGGGAGCTGTTTTTT. Translating it yields CASSFPSTGELFF.

The V call is TRBV15, the J call TRBJ2-4; D is uncertain. Germline V gives CDR1 LNHNV, CDR2 YYDKDF (reference sequence). CDR3 length: 14 residues. V lost 1 base to trimming and J lost 5 bases, with 9 bases between them. CDR3 DNA: TGTGCCACCAGCAGAGGTATAACAGAAAACATTCAGTACTTC. It is translated as CATSRGITENIQYF.

The rearrangement uses TRBV29-1 and TRBJ2-3; 11 positions match TRBD2. Germline V gene sequence: CDR1 SQVTM, CDR2 ANQGSEA. This CDR3 has 14 residues. V lost 7 bases to trimming and J lost 2 bases; unmatched junction nucleotides: 5. CDR3 nucleotides: TGCAGCGCATCGACTAGCGGGGACACAGATACGCAGTATTTT. Its protein is CSASTSGDTDTQYF.